This T cell receptor (beta chain) was obtained from a study of T cells in Graves' hyperthyroidism and ophthalmopathy. This clonotype was seen more than once but under ten times. This CDR3 is built from 13 residues. The V gene lost 4 bases and the J gene lost 11 bases, with 17 bases spanning the gap. Germline V CDR1 and CDR2: LGHNA, YNFKEQ. The CDR3 regions of TCR beta were amplified from RNA transcripts. During a first-round RT-PCR of the TCR CDR3, the HTBI primer set was used. MiXCR, run by TCRdb on the multiplex PCR reads, gives a single entry per CDR3 protein. Here the sample spans 500,000 to 650,000 distinct CDR3 sequences, about 14% being singletons.

This chain joins TRBV4-2 and TRBJ1-1; D is uncertain. Sequences were obtained from blood. This receptor was taken from a woman in her thirties or forties with Graves' hyperthyroidism. CDR3 bases: TGTGCCAGCAGCCTACAAGATACCCAAGATGCTTTCTTT. This sequence encodes CASSLQDTQDAFF.